One and the same sample provided the 18 T cell receptor beta chains below, sequenced in a study of OX40 agonist ivuxolimab in advanced cancers. Produced via immunoSEQ multiplex PCR; TCRdb's table is partial and in-frame only. The repertoire consists of 70,000 or so clones, with approximately 86% occurring once and the leading ten covering roughly 2.5%. Specimen: CD4+ or CD8+ T cells sorted from blood, collected in a trial of the OX40 agonist ivuxolimab. The receptors come from an adult with an advanced solid tumor such as melanoma, head and neck, liver or kidney cancer.

This clone occurred once. This sequence joins TRBV5-5 and TRBJ2-3, with unresolved D. Trimming took off 0 bases at V and 6 bases at J, with 5 bases between the two ends. Germline CDR1 reads SGHKS; CDR2 reads YYEKEE (reference sequence). CDR3 length equals 12 residues. The CDR3 nucleotides are TGTGCCAGCAGCTTGGTCGGGGATACGCAGTATTTT. This translates into CASSLVGDTQYF.

The chain joins TRBV7-2 to TRBJ2-3, with 7 bases fitting TRBD1. The CDR3 runs to 15 residues. After removal of 5 bases from V and 4 bases from J, the junction contained 9 bases not matched to a gene. CDR1 is SGHTA, CDR2 FQGNSA, per germline. The CDR3 spells CASSRDSFTADTQYF. As DNA, the CDR3 is TGTGCCAGCAGCCGGGACAGCTTCACCGCAGATACGCAGTATTTT.

The chain is built from TRBV28 and TRBJ1-5; 8 bases are a match to TRBD1. Trimming cost V 5 bases and J 3 bases; bases outside gene matches: 9. The CDR3 has 16 residues. Per the germline V gene, CDR1 is MDHEN and CDR2 is SYDVKM. The CDR3 spells CASSLIGTGYNQPQHF. The CDR3 DNA follows: TGTGCCAGCAGTCTTATAGGGACAGGCTACAATCAGCCCCAGCATTTT.

Worth noting for this clone: Other DNA variants within this sample encode the same CDR3. The V and J genes are TRBV11-3 and TRBJ2-3; a weak D match, TRBD2 (5 bases). V was pared by 2 bases and J by 4 bases, with 10 bases between. The CDR3 runs 14 residues. Germline CDR1 and CDR2: SGHNT and YENEEA. Here the CDR3 DNA reads TGTGCCAGCAGCTTACAAGGGAGTTCAGATACGCAGTATTTT. As protein: CASSLQGSSDTQYF.

To note about this clone: An end of the junction does not agree with germline; a read error may underlie this. Within the sample, other DNA sequences also encode this same CDR3. The chain couples TRBV28 to TRBJ2-2, with a possible D match to TRBD2 (5 bases). Germline V gene data show CDR1 as MDHEN and CDR2 as SYDVKM. The CDR3 length is 12 residues. CDR3 loop: CASSLVSGELFF. In nucleotides, the CDR3 is TGTGCCAGCAGTTTAGTTTCCGGGGAGCTGTTTTTC.

Of note for this clone: This specimen includes other DNA sequences encoding the same CDR3. The CDR3 sequence: CASNTQGVNSPLHF. The CDR3 DNA follows: TGTGCCAGCAATACCCAGGGGGTGAATTCACCCCTCCACTTT. The V and J genes are TRBV5-4 and TRBJ1-6; 7 bases align to TRBD1. Trimming at V came to 6 bases and at J to 7 bases, leaving 7 bases not matched to a gene. The V gene's germline CDR1 is SGHNT and CDR2 YYREEE (reference sequence). The length of the CDR3 is 14 residues.

This chain connects TRBV6-5 to TRBJ2-1, with D tentatively TRBD2 (6 bases). V lost 0 bases and J lost 5, with 14 bases in between. This CDR3 spans 16 amino acids. CDR1 MNHEY and CDR2 SVGAGI come from the germline V gene. This chain's CDR3 is CASSYSEGGSDNEQFF. The CDR3 coding sequence is TGTGCCAGCAGTTACTCGGAGGGTGGATCCGACAATGAGCAGTTCTTC.

The V and J genes are TRBV7-9 and TRBJ2-3, with 12 nucleotides matching TRBD2. Germline values: CDR1 SEHNR, CDR2 FQNEAQ (reference sequence). V shed 4 bases, J shed 0 bases, and the junction held 2 bases outside the gene matches. CDR3 length equals 16 residues. In DNA form, the CDR3 reads TGTGCCAGCAGCTGGACTAGCGGGACTAGCACAGATACGCAGTATTTT. This translates into CASSWTSGTSTDTQYF.

This clone was picked up one time. The chain carries TRBV28 and TRBJ1-1; D is ambiguous. Germline V gene sequence: CDR1 MDHEN, CDR2 SYDVKM. CDR3 length equals 11 residues. V was shortened by 7 bases and J by 4 bases, with 7 bases between the two germline ends. This chain's CDR3 is CASTLSTEAFF. CDR3 sequence (DNA): TGTGCCAGCACCCTAAGCACTGAAGCTTTCTTT.

V gene TRBV19 combines with J gene TRBJ2-7, with 10 bases that match TRBD1. Germline CDR1 reads LNHDA; CDR2 reads SQIVND (reference sequence). The CDR3 has 14 residues. Unmatched junction bases numbered 2, after V lost 6 bases and J lost 0 bases. CDR3 sequence reads: CASRRTGGSYEQYF. The DNA of the CDR3 is TGTGCCAGTAGAAGGACAGGGGGCTCCTACGAGCAGTACTTC.

J is TRBJ2-7 and V is TRBV7-9; D may correspond to TRBD1 or TRBD2 (5 bases each). The CDR3 runs to 14 residues. The germline V and J ends were trimmed by 5 bases and 4 bases, with 15 bases remaining between them. CDR1 SEHNR and CDR2 FQNEAQ come from the germline V gene (reference sequence). CDR3 amino acids: CASSPPGRSYEQYF. As DNA, the CDR3 is TGTGCCAGCAGCCCTCCGGGACGGTCTTACGAGCAGTACTTC. The full variable domain, in which reference TRBV7-9 and TRBJ2-7 provide the parts outside the CDR3, is DTGVSQNPRHKITKRGQNVTFRCDPISEHNRLYWYRQTLGQGPEFLTYFQNEAQLEKSRLLSDRFSAERPKGSFSTLEIQRTEQGDSAMYLCASSPPGRSYEQYFGPGTRLTVT.

This chain uses TRBV6-1 with TRBJ2-7, with no clear D. The CDR3 covers 13 residues. Germline CDR1 reads MNHNS; CDR2 reads SASEGT. V lost 4 bases and J 3 bases, leaving 10 bases between the germline ends. This CDR3 reads CASSAAALYEQYF. The CDR3 region has the DNA TGTGCCAGCAGTGCGGCAGCCCTCTACGAGCAGTACTTC.

V gene TRBV5-4 combines with J gene TRBJ1-1; a possible D gene is TRBD1 (5 bases). Trimming left V 4 bases short and J 1 base short, with 8 bases between. The CDR3 has 13 residues. CDR1 is SGHNT, CDR2 YYREEE, per germline (reference sequence). CDR3 bases: TGTGCCAGCAGCATCGGACAGAACACTGAAGCTTTCTTT. Its translation is CASSIGQNTEAFF.

The V gene is TRBV14, the J gene TRBJ1-1; 8 bases align to TRBD1. Germline assignment: CDR1 SGHDN and CDR2 FVKESK. The CDR3 consists of 14 residues. The J segment lost 4 bases and the V segment lost 5 bases, leaving 6 bases of the junction unmatched. The CDR3 spells CASSSLRGLTEAFF. CDR3 nucleotide sequence: TGTGCCAGCAGCTCACTCAGGGGGCTCACTGAAGCTTTCTTT.

The V and J genes are TRBV30 and TRBJ1-5, with 8 bases matching TRBD1. V gave up 4 bases and J gave up 7 bases; unmatched junction bases: 6. This CDR3 contains 13 residues. Germline V gene lookup returns CDR1 GTSNPN and CDR2 SVGIG (reference sequence). The CDR3 sequence is CAWNRGVGQPQHF. CDR3 DNA: TGTGCCTGGAACAGGGGGGTGGGACAGCCCCAGCATTTT. Drawing the rest from reference TRBV30 and TRBJ1-5, the complete variable domain is SQTIHQWPATLVQPVGSPLSLECTVEGTSNPNLYWYRQAAGRGLQLLFYSVGIGQISSEVPQNLSASRPQDRQFILSSKKLLLSDSGFYLCAWNRGVGQPQHFGDGTRLSIL.

The rearrangement uses TRBV11-3 and TRBJ2-7; TRBD1 aligns across 9 bases. The ends lost 5 bases at V and 2 bases at J; junction bases unmatched: 10. The CDR3 has 16 amino acids. Germline CDR1 is SGHNT and CDR2 is YENEEA. In nucleotides, the CDR3 is TGTGCCAGCAGCCGGAATGTCGACAGGGGGGCCTACGAGCAGTACTTC. The encoded protein is CASSRNVDRGAYEQYF.

The V and J genes are TRBV5-6 and TRBJ2-5; D gene ambiguous. V lost 1 base and J lost 4, with 2 bases in between. Germline assignment: CDR1 SGHDT and CDR2 YYEEEE. CDR3 length: 11 amino acids. The CDR3 nucleotides are TGTGCCAGCAGCTTGACAGAGACCCAGTACTTC. Protein: CASSLTETQYF.

This chain uses TRBV30 with TRBJ2-7, with 12 bases lining up with TRBD1. The CDR3 contains 15 residues. Germline V CDR1 and CDR2: GTSNPN, SVGIG (reference sequence). Trimming cost V 3 bases and J 6 bases; bases outside gene matches: 9. CDR3 loop: CAWSQGRDRGLEQYF. The CDR3 DNA follows: TGTGCCTGGAGCCAGGGCCGGGACAGGGGGCTCGAGCAGTACTTC. The variable domain in full, with the rest retrieved from reference TRBV30 and TRBJ2-7, is SQTIHQWPATLVQPVGSPLSLECTVEGTSNPNLYWYRQAAGRGLQLLFYSVGIGQISSEVPQNLSASRPQDRQFILSSKKLLLSDSGFYLCAWSQGRDRGLEQYFGPGTRLTVT.